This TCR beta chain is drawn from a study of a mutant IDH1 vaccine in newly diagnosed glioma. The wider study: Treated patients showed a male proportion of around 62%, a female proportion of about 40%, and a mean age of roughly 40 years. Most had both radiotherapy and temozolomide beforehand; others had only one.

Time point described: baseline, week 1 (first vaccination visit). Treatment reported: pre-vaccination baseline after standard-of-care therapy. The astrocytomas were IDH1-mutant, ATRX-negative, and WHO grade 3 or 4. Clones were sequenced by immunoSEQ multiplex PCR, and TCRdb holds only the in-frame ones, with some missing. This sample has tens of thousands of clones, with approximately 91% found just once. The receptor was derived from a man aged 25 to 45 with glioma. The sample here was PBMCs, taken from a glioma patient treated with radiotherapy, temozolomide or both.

For the CDR3, the DNA is TGTGCCAGCAGCATACTAGCGGGAGAAGGTTACGAGCAGTACTTC. Translation: CASSILAGEGYEQYF. The rearrangement uses TRBV21-1 and TRBJ2-7; the table calls TRBD2, which could not be checked here. TRBV21-1 counts as a pseudogene. The CDR3 is 15 amino acids.